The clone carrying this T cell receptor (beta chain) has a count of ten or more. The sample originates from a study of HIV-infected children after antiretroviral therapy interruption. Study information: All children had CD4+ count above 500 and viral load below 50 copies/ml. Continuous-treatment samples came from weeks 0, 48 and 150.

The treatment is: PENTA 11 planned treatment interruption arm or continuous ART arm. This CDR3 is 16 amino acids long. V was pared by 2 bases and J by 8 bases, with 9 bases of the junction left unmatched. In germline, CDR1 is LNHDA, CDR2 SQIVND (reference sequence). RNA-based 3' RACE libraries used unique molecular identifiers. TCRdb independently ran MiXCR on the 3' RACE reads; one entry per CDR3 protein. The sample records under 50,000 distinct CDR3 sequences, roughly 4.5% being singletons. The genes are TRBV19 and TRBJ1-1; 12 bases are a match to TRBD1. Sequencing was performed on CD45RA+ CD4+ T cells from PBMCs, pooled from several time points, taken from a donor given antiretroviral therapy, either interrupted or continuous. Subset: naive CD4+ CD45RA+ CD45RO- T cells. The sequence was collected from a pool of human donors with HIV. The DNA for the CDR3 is TGTGCCAGTAGTATACCGGGACAGGGGGCTGTGGAAGAAGCTTTCTTT. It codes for CASSIPGQGAVEEAFF.